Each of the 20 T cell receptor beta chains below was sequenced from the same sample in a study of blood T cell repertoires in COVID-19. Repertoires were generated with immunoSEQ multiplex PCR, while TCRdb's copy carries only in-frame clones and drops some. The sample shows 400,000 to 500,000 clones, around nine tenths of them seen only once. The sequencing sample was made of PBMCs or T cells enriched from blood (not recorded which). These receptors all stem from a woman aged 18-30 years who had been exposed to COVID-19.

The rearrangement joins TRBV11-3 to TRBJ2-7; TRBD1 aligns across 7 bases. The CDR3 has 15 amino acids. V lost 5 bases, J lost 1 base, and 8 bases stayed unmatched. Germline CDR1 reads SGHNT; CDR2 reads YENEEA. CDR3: CASSHRRGPSYEQYF. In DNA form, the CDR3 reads TGTGCCAGCAGCCACAGAAGGGGGCCATCCTACGAGCAGTACTTC.

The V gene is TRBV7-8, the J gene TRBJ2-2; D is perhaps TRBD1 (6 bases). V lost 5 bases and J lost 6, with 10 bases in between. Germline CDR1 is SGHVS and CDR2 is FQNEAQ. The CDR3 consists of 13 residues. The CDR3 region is CASSQAGAGELFF. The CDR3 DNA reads TGTGCCAGCAGCCAGGCAGGGGCCGGGGAGCTGTTTTTT.

The CDR3 sequence: CASSKARGVSEQYF. CDR3 coding DNA: TGTGCCAGCTCAAAGGCTCGGGGAGTGTCCGAGCAGTACTTC. This chain links TRBV18 with TRBJ2-7; a weak D match, TRBD2 (5 bases). From germline, CDR1 is KGHSH and CDR2 LQKENI. V was cut by 5 bases and J by 6 bases, with 17 bases left in between. The CDR3 is 14 residues long.

This chain's CDR3 is CASSVEGTGNTGELFF. The DNA of the CDR3 is TGTGCCAGCAGCGTAGAAGGGACAGGGAACACCGGGGAGCTGTTTTTT. This rearrangement joins TRBV9 to TRBJ2-2; 8 bases map to TRBD1. Germline V gene lookup returns CDR1 SGDLS and CDR2 YYNGEE. The V gene end was trimmed by 0 bases and the J gene end by 1 base; junction bases not matched to a gene: 2. The CDR3 length is 16 residues.

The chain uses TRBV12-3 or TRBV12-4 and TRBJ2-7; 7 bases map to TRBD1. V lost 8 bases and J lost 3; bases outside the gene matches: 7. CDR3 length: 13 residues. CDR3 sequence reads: CASRTGLDYEQYF. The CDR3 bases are TGTGCCAGCCGGACAGGTTTGGACTACGAGCAGTACTTC.

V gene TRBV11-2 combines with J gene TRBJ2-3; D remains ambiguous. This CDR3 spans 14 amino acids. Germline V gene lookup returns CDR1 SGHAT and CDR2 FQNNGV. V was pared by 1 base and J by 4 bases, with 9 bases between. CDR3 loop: CASSLGRLSDTQYF. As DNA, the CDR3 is TGTGCCAGCAGCTTAGGCAGGCTATCAGATACGCAGTATTTT.

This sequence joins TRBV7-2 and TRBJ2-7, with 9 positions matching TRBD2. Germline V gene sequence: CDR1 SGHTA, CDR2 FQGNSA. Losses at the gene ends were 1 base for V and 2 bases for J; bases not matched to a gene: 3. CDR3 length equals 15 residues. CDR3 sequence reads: CASSLVAGETYEQYF. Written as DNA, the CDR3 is TGTGCCAGCAGCTTAGTAGCGGGGGAAACCTACGAGCAGTACTTC.

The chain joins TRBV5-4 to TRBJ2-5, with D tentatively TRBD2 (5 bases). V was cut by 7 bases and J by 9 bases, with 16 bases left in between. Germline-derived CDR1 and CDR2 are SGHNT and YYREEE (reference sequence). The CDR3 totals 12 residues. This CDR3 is CASPDLSAAQYF. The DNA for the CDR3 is TGTGCCAGCCCGGACCTTTCAGCGGCCCAGTACTTC.

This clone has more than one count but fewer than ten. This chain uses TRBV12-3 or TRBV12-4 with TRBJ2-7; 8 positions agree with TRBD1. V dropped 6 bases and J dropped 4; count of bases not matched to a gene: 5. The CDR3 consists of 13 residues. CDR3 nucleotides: TGTGCCAGCAGCCGGGACAGGCAGTACGAGCAGTACTTC. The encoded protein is CASSRDRQYEQYF.

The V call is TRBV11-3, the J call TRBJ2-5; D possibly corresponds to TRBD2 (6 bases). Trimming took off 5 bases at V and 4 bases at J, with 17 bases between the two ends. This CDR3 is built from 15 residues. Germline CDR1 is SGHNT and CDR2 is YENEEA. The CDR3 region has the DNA TGTGCCAGCAGCCAGCCCACGGGAGCGCCAGAGACCCAGTACTTC. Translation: CASSQPTGAPETQYF.

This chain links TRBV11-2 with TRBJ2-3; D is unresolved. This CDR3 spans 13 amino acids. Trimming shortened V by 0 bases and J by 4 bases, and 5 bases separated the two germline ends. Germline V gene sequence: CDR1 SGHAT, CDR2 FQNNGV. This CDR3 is CASSLDYPDTQYF. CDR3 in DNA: TGTGCCAGCAGCTTAGACTACCCAGATACGCAGTATTTT.

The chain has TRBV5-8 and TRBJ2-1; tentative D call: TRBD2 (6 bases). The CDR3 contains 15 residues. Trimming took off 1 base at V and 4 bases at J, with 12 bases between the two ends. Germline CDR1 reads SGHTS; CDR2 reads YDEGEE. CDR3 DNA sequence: TGTGCCAGCAGCTTGTCCCTAGCGAGTTACAATGAGCAGTTCTTC. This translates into CASSLSLASYNEQFF.

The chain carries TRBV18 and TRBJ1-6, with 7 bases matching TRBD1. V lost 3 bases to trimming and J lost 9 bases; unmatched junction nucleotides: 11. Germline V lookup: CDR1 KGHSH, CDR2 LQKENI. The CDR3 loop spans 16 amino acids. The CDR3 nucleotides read TGTGCCAGCTCACCGAGGTCCGAGACAGGGAGTTCACCCCTCCACTTT. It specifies CASSPRSETGSSPLHF.

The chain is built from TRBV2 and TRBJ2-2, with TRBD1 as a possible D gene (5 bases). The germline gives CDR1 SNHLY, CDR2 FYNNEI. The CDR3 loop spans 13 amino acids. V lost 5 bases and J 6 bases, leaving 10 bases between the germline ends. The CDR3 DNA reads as TGTGCCAGCAGTCTGTCACAGGCCGGGGAGCTGTTTTTT. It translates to CASSLSQAGELFF. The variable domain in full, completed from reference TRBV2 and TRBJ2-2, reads EPEVTQTPSHQVTQMGQEVILRCVPISNHLYFYWYRQILGQKVEFLVSFYNNEISEKSEIFDDQFSVERPDGSNFTLKIRSTKLEDSAMYFCASSLSQAGELFFGEGSRLTVL.

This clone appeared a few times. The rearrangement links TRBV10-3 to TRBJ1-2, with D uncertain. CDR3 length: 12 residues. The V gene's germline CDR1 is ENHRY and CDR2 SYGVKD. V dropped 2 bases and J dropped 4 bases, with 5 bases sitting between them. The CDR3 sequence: CAISEHSYGYTF. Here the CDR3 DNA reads TGTGCCATCAGTGAGCACAGCTATGGCTACACCTTC.

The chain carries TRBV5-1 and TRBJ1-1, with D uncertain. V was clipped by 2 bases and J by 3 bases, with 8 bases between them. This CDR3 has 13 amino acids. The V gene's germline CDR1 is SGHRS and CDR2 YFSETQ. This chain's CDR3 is CASSFVAYTEAFF. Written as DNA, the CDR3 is TGCGCCAGCAGCTTTGTAGCGTACACTGAAGCTTTCTTT.

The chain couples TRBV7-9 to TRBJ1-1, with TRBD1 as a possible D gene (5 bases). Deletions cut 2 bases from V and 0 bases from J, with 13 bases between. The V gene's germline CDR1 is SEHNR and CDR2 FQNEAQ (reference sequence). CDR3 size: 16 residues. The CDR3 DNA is TGTGCCAGCAGCTTACTCAGTGGGGCGTTGAACACTGAAGCTTTCTTT. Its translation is CASSLLSGALNTEAFF.

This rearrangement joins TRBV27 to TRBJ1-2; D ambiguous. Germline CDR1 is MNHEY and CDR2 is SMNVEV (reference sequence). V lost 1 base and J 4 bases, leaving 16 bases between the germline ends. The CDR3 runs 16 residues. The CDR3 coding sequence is TGTGCCAGCAGTTTATTTGGAGCCCGTTTCGGCTATGGCTACACCTTC. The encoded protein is CASSLFGARFGYGYTF.

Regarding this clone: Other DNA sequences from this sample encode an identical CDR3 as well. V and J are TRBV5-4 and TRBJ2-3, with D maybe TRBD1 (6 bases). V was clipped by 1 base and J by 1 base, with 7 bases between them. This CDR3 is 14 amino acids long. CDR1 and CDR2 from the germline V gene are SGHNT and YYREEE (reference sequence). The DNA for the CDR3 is TGTGCCAGCAGCTTGAGACAGGGCACAGATACGCAGTATTTT. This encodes CASSLRQGTDTQYF.

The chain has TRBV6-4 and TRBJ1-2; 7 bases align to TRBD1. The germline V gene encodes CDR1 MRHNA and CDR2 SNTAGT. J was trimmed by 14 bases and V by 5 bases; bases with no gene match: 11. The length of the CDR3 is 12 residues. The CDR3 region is CASSHRQRGPTF. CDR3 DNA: TGTGCCAGCAGTCATCGACAGAGGGGGCCTACCTTC.